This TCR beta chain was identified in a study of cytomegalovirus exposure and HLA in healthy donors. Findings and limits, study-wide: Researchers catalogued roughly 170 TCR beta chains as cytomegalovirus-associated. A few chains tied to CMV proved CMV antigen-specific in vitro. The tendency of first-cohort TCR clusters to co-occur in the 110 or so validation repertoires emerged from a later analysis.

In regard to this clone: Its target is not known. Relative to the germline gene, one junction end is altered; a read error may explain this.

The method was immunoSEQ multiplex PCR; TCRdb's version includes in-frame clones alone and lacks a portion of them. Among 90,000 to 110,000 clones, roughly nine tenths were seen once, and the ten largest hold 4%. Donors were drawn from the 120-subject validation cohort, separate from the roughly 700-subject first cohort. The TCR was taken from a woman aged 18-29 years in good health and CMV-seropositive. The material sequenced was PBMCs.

The CDR3 here is CTWSVLYNEQFF. CDR3 in DNA: TGTACCTGGAGTGTACTGTACAATGAGCAGTTCTTC. The V gene is TRBV30, the J gene TRBJ2-1; no definite D call. Germline CDR1 and CDR2: GTSNPN and SVGIG (reference sequence). The CDR3 is 12 residues long.